What follows are 21 T cell receptor beta chains derived from one specimen sequenced in a study of shared clonotypes between healthy human individuals. Profiled with immunoSEQ multiplex PCR; TCRdb holds only in-frame clones, not every one. The table lists approximately 530,000 clones, roughly 95% of them singletons. The sequencing sample was made of naive CD4+ T cells sorted from blood. Subset: CD45RA+ positively selected. Receptors originate from a woman in her 30s in good health.

A single count supports this clone. The chain links TRBV5-1 to TRBJ2-5; 12 bases agree with TRBD2. V was pared by 1 base and J by 3 bases, with 1 base of the junction left unmatched. In germline, CDR1 is SGHRS, CDR2 YFSETQ. This CDR3 is built from 15 residues. CDR3 nucleotides: TGCGCCAGCAGCTTGAGACTAGCGGGAGAAGAGACCCAGTACTTC. Amino acid sequence: CASSLRLAGEETQYF.

J is TRBJ2-2 and V is TRBV21-1; the listed D gene, TRBD2, was not tested against the DNA. TRBV21-1 is marked as a pseudogene. The CDR3 length is 14 residues. This CDR3 reads CASKQAGKYGELFF. The CDR3, as DNA: TGTGCCAGTAAACAAGCGGGAAAATACGGGGAGCTGTTTTTT.

The chain uses TRBV10-2 and TRBJ2-2; no clear D gene. Germline values: CDR1 WSHSY, CDR2 SAAADI. The CDR3 has 15 residues. V lost 3 bases, J lost 1 base, and 9 bases lay in between. CDR3 in DNA: TGCGCCAGCAGTGATTTTACAGTGAACACCGGGGAGCTGTTTTTT. Encoded protein: CASSDFTVNTGELFF.

The rearrangement joins TRBV19 to TRBJ2-2; 8 nucleotides agree with TRBD1. The V segment lost 9 bases and the J segment 2 bases; nucleotides outside the gene matches: 2. Germline V gene lookup returns CDR1 LNHDA and CDR2 SQIVND (reference sequence). CDR3 size: 13 residues. The CDR3: CASDRGNTGELFF. Written as DNA, the CDR3 is TGTGCCAGCGACAGGGGTAACACCGGGGAGCTGTTTTTT.

This sequence joins TRBV14 and TRBJ2-1, with a weak D call TRBD2 (5 bases). CDR1 and CDR2 (germline): SGHDN, FVKESK. Between the trimmed V and J ends, which lost 1 base and 0 bases, there was a span of 7 bases. CDR3 length: 15 amino acids. The CDR3 nucleotides read TGTGCCAGCAGCCAAGTAGGGAGCTCCTACAATGAGCAGTTCTTC. Amino acids: CASSQVGSSYNEQFF. The whole variable domain, filled in from reference TRBV14 and TRBJ2-1, reads EAGVTQFPSHSVIEKGQTVTLRCDPISGHDNLYWYRRVMGKEIKFLLHFVKESKQDESGMPNNRFLAERTGGTYSTLKVQPAELEDSGVYFCASSQVGSSYNEQFFGPGTRLTVL.

This clone was seen more than once but under ten times. This rearrangement joins TRBV4-1 to TRBJ2-7; 14 positions match TRBD2. CDR3 length: 16 residues. Per germline, CDR1 MGHRA and CDR2 YSYEKL. Trimming cost V 4 bases and J 2 bases; bases outside gene matches: 4. The CDR3 region has the DNA TGCGCCAGCAGCCCGACGACTAGCGGGAGGGCCTACGAGCAGTACTTC. It encodes CASSPTTSGRAYEQYF.

The chain joins TRBV4-2 to TRBJ2-1, with D hard to call. Trimming left V 1 base short and J 5 bases short, with 15 bases between. This CDR3 is 16 amino acids long. CDR1 is LGHNA and CDR2 is YNFKEQ in the germline V gene. The CDR3 DNA follows: TGTGCCAGCAGCCAAGGGGCTGACTCGGCGGACAATGAGCAGTTCTTC. It is translated as CASSQGADSADNEQFF.

The V gene is TRBV7-7, the J gene TRBJ1-5; maybe TRBD1 (5 bases). CDR1 SSHAT and CDR2 FNYEAQ come from the germline V gene (reference sequence). The V end lost 1 base, the J end lost 0 bases, and 19 bases lay between the germline ends. The CDR3 is made up of 19 amino acids. The DNA of the CDR3 is TGTGCCAGCAGCTTAGTTGGCCCCGGGACTGATTATAGCAATCAGCCCCAGCATTTT. Translated, it gives CASSLVGPGTDYSNQPQHF.

The rearrangement links TRBV28 to TRBJ1-5; D unclear. The V gene lost 5 bases and the J gene lost 2 bases, with 13 bases spanning the gap. This CDR3 comprises 15 residues. Germline assignment: CDR1 MDHEN and CDR2 SYDVKM. This CDR3 reads CASSGRRVGNQPQHF. CDR3 DNA: TGTGCCAGCAGTGGACGAAGAGTCGGCAATCAGCCCCAGCATTTT.

The V and J genes are TRBV25-1 and TRBJ2-7, with 9 positions matching TRBD2. This CDR3 region has 14 residues. CDR1 is MGHDK and CDR2 is SYGVNS in the germline V gene. After removal of 7 bases from V and 5 bases from J, the junction contained 9 bases not matched to a gene. CDR3 protein: CASTTSGPLHEQYF. For the CDR3, the DNA is TGTGCCAGCACGACTAGCGGTCCGCTCCACGAGCAGTACTTC.

This clone was recorded only once. The chain recombines TRBV30 with TRBJ2-1; D not certain. This CDR3 is 12 amino acids long. CDR1 GTSNPN and CDR2 SVGIG come from the germline V gene (reference sequence). Between the trimmed V and J ends, which lost 2 bases and 9 bases, there was a span of 11 bases. CDR3 nucleotides: TGTGCCTGGAGTCTCCAATCCAGTGAGCAGTTCTTC. Protein product: CAWSLQSSEQFF.

The rearrangement joins TRBV5-4 to TRBJ1-6; D remains ambiguous. V was cut by 5 bases and J by 8 bases, with 8 bases left in between. CDR1 and CDR2 from the germline V gene are SGHNT and YYREEE (reference sequence). This CDR3 has 12 residues. CDR3 sequence: CASSTQDSPLHF. DNA for the CDR3: TGTGCCAGCAGTACCCAAGATTCACCCCTCCACTTT.

The gene calls are TRBV6-5 and TRBJ2-7, with 12 bases lining up with TRBD2. This CDR3 has 15 amino acids. Germline lookup yields CDR1 MNHEY and CDR2 SVGAGI. With 4 bases clipped from V and 4 bases from J, the junction kept 5 bases outside the gene matches. The CDR3 DNA reads as TGTGCCAGCAGTTCAAGGCTAGCGGGAGGGTACGAGCAGTACTTC. Its translation is CASSSRLAGGYEQYF.

The CDR3 spells CASSYVVRHYEQYF. DNA for the CDR3: TGTGCCAGCAGCTACGTGGTGAGGCACTACGAGCAGTACTTC. The chain is built from TRBV28 and TRBJ2-5, with no clear D. The J call may be in error: the DNA end matches TRBJ2-7 better. The CDR3 loop spans 14 amino acids. Germline CDR1 is MDHEN and CDR2 is SYDVKM.

This chain joins TRBV7-8 and TRBJ2-1; possible D gene TRBD2, 5 bases. Deletions cut 5 bases from V and 9 bases from J, with 20 bases between. CDR1 is SGHVS and CDR2 is FQNEAQ in the germline V gene. CDR3 size: 15 residues. The CDR3 loop is CASSPPGFLAGEQFF. The CDR3 DNA is TGTGCCAGCAGCCCTCCTGGGTTTCTAGCCGGTGAGCAGTTCTTC.

The chain employs TRBV2 and TRBJ1-2, with D perhaps TRBD1 (6 bases). The length of the CDR3 is 14 residues. Trimming removed 6 bases from V and 2 bases from J, with 13 bases in between. The germline gives CDR1 SNHLY, CDR2 FYNNEI. The CDR3 region has the DNA TGTGCCAGCAGCCAGGGACATCCAAACTATGGCTACACCTTC. This sequence encodes CASSQGHPNYGYTF.

V is TRBV5-1 and J is TRBJ2-1, with 15 nucleotides matching TRBD2. Germline CDR1 SGHRS, CDR2 YFSETQ. J gave up 4 bases and V 4 bases, and 6 bases lay outside the gene matches. There are 17 residues in the CDR3. The CDR3: CASSAGLAGGEYNEQFF. The CDR3 DNA reads TGCGCCAGCAGCGCCGGACTAGCGGGAGGGGAGTACAATGAGCAGTTCTTC.

Remarks on this clone: One end of the junction is discordant with germline, which a read error may explain. The chain joins TRBV28 to TRBJ2-7; the match to TRBD1 covers 7 bases. The CDR3 totals 15 residues. Per the germline V gene, CDR1 is MDHEN and CDR2 is SYDVKM. The CDR3 loop is CVSRGGTESAYEQYF. As DNA, the CDR3 is TGTGTCAGCAGAGGTGGGACAGAGTCCGCCTACGAGCAGTACTTC.

The V gene is TRBV7-9, the J gene TRBJ1-3; D ambiguous. Germline assignment: CDR1 SEHNR and CDR2 FQNEAQ (reference sequence). V was pared by 2 bases and J by 0 bases, with 8 bases between. The CDR3 covers 15 residues. CDR3 bases: TGTGCCAGCAGCTTATGGTCCGACTCTGGAAACACCATATATTTT. It codes for CASSLWSDSGNTIYF. The full variable domain, with the rest looked up from reference TRBV7-9 and TRBJ1-3, is DTGVSQNPRHKITKRGQNVTFRCDPISEHNRLYWYRQTLGQGPEFLTYFQNEAQLEKSRLLSDRFSAERPKGSFSTLEIQRTEQGDSAMYLCASSLWSDSGNTIYFGEGSWLTVV.

This chain joins TRBV5-4 and TRBJ2-5; D unresolved. Trimming stripped 2 bases from V and 5 bases from J, with 4 bases between. The CDR3 runs to 11 residues. Looked up from germline, CDR1 is SGHNT and CDR2 is YYREEE (reference sequence). The CDR3 sequence: CASSFRETQYF. The CDR3 bases are TGTGCCAGCAGCTTCCGGGAGACCCAGTACTTC.

This chain connects TRBV19 to TRBJ1-5; no firm D call. Trimming took off 3 bases at V and 5 bases at J, with 17 bases between the two ends. The CDR3 totals 16 residues. Germline CDR1 reads LNHDA; CDR2 reads SQIVND (reference sequence). The CDR3 DNA is TGTGCCAGTAGTATGGGTCTTTCGGCAAGTTATCAGCCCCAGCATTTT. Translating gives CASSMGLSASYQPQHF. Looking up the rest from reference TRBV19 and TRBJ1-5 gives the full variable domain: DGGITQSPKYLFRKEGQNVTLSCEQNLNHDAMYWYRQDPGQGLRLIYYSQIVNDFQKGDIAEGYSVSREKKESFPLTVTSAQKNPTAFYLCASSMGLSASYQPQHFGDGTRLSIL.